The 4 T cell receptor beta chains reported below all come from one sample, sequenced in a study of human T cells and chemical hapten exposure (dated by TCRdb to about 2021). Per the publication, the time point label means: patch test 2, 6 weeks after DPC sensitization. Per the publication, the treatment or condition label means: therapeutic diphenylcyclopropenone sensitization with weekly scalp DPC. Library preparation employed RACE. Sequencer: NextSeq 500. TCRdb reanalyzed the raw reads on its own, using fastp at Q25 for trimming and MiXCR for clone calling, and kept in-frame beta chains. CDR3 protein sequences are deduplicated, and each keeps its most common genes and DNA. This sample is represented by under 100,000 distinct CDR3 sequences; about 10% of them were singletons. Together, the top ten hold less than 5% of the sample. The source was whole blood, collected in connection with sensitization to the hapten diphenylcyclopropenone (DPC). The receptors here all came from a woman between 45 and 65 years old with alopecia areata. Some clones in this sample may be carry-over from other donors' samples.

The table lists this clonotype with a few counts. The V call is TRBV5-1, the J call TRBJ2-3; no firm D call. This CDR3 is built from 12 residues. V dropped 3 bases and J dropped 6 bases, with 8 bases sitting between them. Germline V lookup: CDR1 SGHRS, CDR2 YFSETQ. The CDR3 sequence: CASSSQWDTQYF. DNA for the CDR3: TGCGCCAGCAGCTCCCAGTGGGATACGCAGTATTTT. The variable domain in full, completed from reference TRBV5-1 and TRBJ2-3, reads KAGVTQTPRYLIKTRGQQVTLSCSPISGHRSVSWYQQTPGQGLQFLFEYFSETQRNKGNFPGRFSGRQFSNSRSEMNVSTLELGDSALYLCASSSQWDTQYFGPGTRLTVL.

The table lists this clonotype with many counts. The CDR3 is CSAIAREQFF. DNA of the CDR3: TGCAGTGCTATCGCACGGGAGCAGTTCTTC. The chain carries TRBV20-1 and TRBJ2-1; unclear D gene. The CDR3 runs to 10 residues. Trimming stripped 4 bases from V and 10 bases from J, with 8 bases between. Germline lookup yields CDR1 DFQATT and CDR2 SNEGSKA (reference sequence).

The rearrangement joins TRBV20-1 to TRBJ2-7; the match to TRBD2 covers 9 bases. The germline V gene has CDR1 DFQATT and CDR2 SNEGSKA (reference sequence). The V segment lost 5 bases and the J segment 6 bases; nucleotides outside the gene matches: 14. The CDR3 has 15 residues. This CDR3 is CSAGGPGGRASEQYF. CDR3 bases: TGCAGTGCTGGGGGCCCGGGCGGGAGGGCCTCCGAGCAGTACTTC.

The rearrangement joins TRBV20-1 to TRBJ2-3; D is possibly TRBD1 (6 bases). CDR3 length: 14 residues. Germline V CDR1 and CDR2: DFQATT, SNEGSKA (reference sequence). V was pared by 6 bases and J by 3 bases, with 16 bases between. CDR3 DNA: TGCAGTGCGACCGGGACAATAATGACAGATACGCAGTATTTT. It codes for CSATGTIMTDTQYF.